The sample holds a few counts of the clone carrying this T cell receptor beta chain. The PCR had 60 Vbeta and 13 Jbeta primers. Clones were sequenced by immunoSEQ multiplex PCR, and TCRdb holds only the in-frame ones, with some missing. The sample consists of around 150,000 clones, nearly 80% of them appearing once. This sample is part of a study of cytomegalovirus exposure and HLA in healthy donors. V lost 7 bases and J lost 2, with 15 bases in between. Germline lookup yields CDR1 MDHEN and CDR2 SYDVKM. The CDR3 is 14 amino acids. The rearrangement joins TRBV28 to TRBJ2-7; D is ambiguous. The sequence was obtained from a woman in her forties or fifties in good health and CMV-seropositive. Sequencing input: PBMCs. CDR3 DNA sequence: TGTGCCAGCAAAGCCCGTCCTGGGCCCTACGAGCAGTACTTC. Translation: CASKARPGPYEQYF. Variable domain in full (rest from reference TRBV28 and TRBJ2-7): DVKVTQSSRYLVKRTGEKVFLECVQDMDHENMFWYRQDPGLGLRLIYFSYDVKMKEKGDIPEGYSVSREKKERFSLILESASTNQTSMYLCASKARPGPYEQYFGPGTRLTVT.